These T cell receptor beta chains were read from a single sample in a study of blood T cell repertoires in COVID-19. Generated by immunoSEQ multiplex PCR, the TCRdb table keeps only in-frame clones and is missing some. The data hold some 200,000 clones, with almost 80% observed a single time. Material: PBMCs or T cells enriched from blood (not recorded which). These receptors were collected from a woman aged 50 to 65 who had recovered from COVID-19. Both conserved end residues are part of each CDR3. The order of the fields is J gene, V gene, clone size, CDR3 length, D gene, CDR3 protein, CDR3 DNA. The D gene is left open where the match is weak. Expanded clones get a size class; other rows say once, few or many, or leave the size out.

TRBJ1-1 | TRBV7-2 | NA | 15 | TRBD1 | CASSHRDSGSTEAFF | TGTGCCAGCAGCCACCGGGACAGCGGTAGCACTGAAGCTTTCTTT
TRBJ2-2 | TRBV4-1 | few | 16 | TRBD1 | CASSPRTGGNTGELFF | TGCGCCAGCAGCCCCCGGACAGGGGGTAACACCGGGGAGCTGTTTTTT
TRBJ2-7 | TRBV4-2 | NA | 15 | TRBD1 | CASSHQIDRDYEQYF | TGTGCCAGCAGCCATCAAATTGACAGGGACTACGAGCAGTACTTC
TRBJ1-5 | TRBV19 | NA | 14 | NA | CASSWGTGNQPQHF | TGTGCCAGTAGTTGGGGCACAGGGAATCAGCCCCAGCATTTT
TRBJ2-3 | TRBV9 | NA | 14 | TRBD2 | CASSVASGRDTQYF | TGTGCCAGCAGCGTAGCCAGCGGGAGGGATACGCAGTATTTT
TRBJ2-3 | TRBV7-2 | NA | 14 | NA | CASSLGTSTDTQYF | TGTGCCAGCAGCTTAGGGACTAGCACAGATACGCAGTATTTT
TRBJ2-1 | TRBV2 | NA | 13 | NA | CASGGLTTSEQFF | TGTGCCAGCGGAGGGCTCACTACTAGTGAGCAGTTCTTC
TRBJ2-7 | TRBV12-3/TRBV12-4 | NA | 13 | NA | CASSRDFSYEQYF | TGTGCCAGCAGCCGCGACTTCTCCTACGAGCAGTACTTC
TRBJ1-5 | TRBV24-1 | NA | 15 | NA | CAAGAGGYSNQPQHF | TGTGCCGCCGGGGCTGGGGGGTATAGCAATCAGCCCCAGCATTTT
TRBJ2-1 | TRBV5-1 | NA | 15 | TRBD2 | CASSPGLAVGNEQFF | TGCGCCAGCAGCCCGGGACTAGCGGTTGGCAATGAGCAGTTCTTC
TRBJ1-5 | TRBV27 | NA | 13 | NA | CASSLREGEPQHF | TGTGCCAGCAGTTTGAGGGAAGGTGAGCCCCAGCATTTT
TRBJ2-1 | TRBV11-1 | once | 14 | TRBD2 | CASSISGTYNEQFF | TGTGCCAGCAGCATAAGCGGGACCTACAATGAGCAGTTCTTC
TRBJ1-1 | TRBV5-1 | once | 19 | TRBD1 | CASSLIKGTGGKMNTEAFF | TGCGCCAGCAGCTTGATAAAAGGGACAGGGGGCAAAATGAACACTGAAGCTTTCTTT
TRBJ2-1 | TRBV6-5 | NA | 14 | TRBD1 | CASSYSGGVVEQFF | TGTGCCAGCAGTTACTCAGGGGGCGTGGTTGAGCAGTTCTTC
TRBJ2-7 | TRBV7-2 | NA | 12 | TRBD1 | CASSLTGQEQYF | TGTGCCAGCAGCTTGACAGGGCAGGAGCAGTACTTC
TRBJ2-3 | TRBV10-3 | NA | 16 | TRBD2 | CAISEPTSGTPDTQYF | TGTGCCATCAGTGAGCCGACTAGCGGGACCCCAGATACGCAGTATTTT
TRBJ2-3 | TRBV19 | NA | 13 | NA | CASSGTSTDTQYF | TGTGCCAGTAGCGGGACTAGCACAGATACGCAGTATTTT
TRBJ2-7 | TRBV13 | NA | 15 | NA | CASIPRRRSSYEQYF | TGTGCCAGCATCCCCCGCCGGCGGAGCTCCTACGAGCAGTACTTC
TRBJ2-1 | TRBV5-1 | NA | 17 | TRBD2 | CASSLAITSGTDNEQFF | TGCGCCAGCAGCTTGGCCATCACTAGCGGGACTGACAATGAGCAGTTCTTC
TRBJ2-2 | TRBV28 | NA | 15 | NA | CASSLGGLNTGELFF | TGTGCCAGCAGTTTAGGGGGGTTGAACACCGGGGAGCTGTTTTTT
TRBJ2-5 | TRBV11-2 | once | 13 | NA | CASSNRPGETQYF | TGTGCCAGCAGCAACCGGCCGGGGGAGACCCAGTACTTC
TRBJ2-3 | TRBV7-9 | NA | 18 | TRBD2 | CASSFPSGWTSSTDTQYF | TGTGCCAGCAGCTTCCCTAGCGGGTGGACTTCTAGCACAGATACGCAGTATTTT
TRBJ1-5 | TRBV15 | NA | 16 | NA | CATSRRGRADNQPQHF | TGTGCCACCAGCAGAAGGGGTAGGGCAGACAATCAGCCCCAGCATTTT
TRBJ2-1 | TRBV11-2 | NA | 17 | TRBD2 | CASSLRAGEFLGNEQFF | TGTGCCAGCAGCCTAAGAGCGGGAGAGTTTCTGGGCAATGAGCAGTTCTTC
TRBJ1-4 | TRBV2 | NA | 13 | TRBD1 | CASRGQGGEKLFF | TGTGCCAGCAGGGGACAGGGGGGTGAAAAACTGTTTTTT
TRBJ1-6 | TRBV5-1 | once | 15 | TRBD1 | CASSFSGQPNSPLHF | TGCGCCAGCAGCTTCTCGGGACAGCCCAATTCACCCCTCCACTTT
TRBJ2-1 | TRBV11-3 | NA | 13 | NA | CASSFGGLNEQFF | TGTGCCAGCAGCTTTGGGGGCTTGAATGAGCAGTTCTTC
TRBJ1-1 | TRBV6-5 | NA | 15 | NA | CASSYSIGQNTEAFF | TGTGCCAGCAGTTACTCGATAGGACAAAACACTGAAGCTTTCTTT
TRBJ2-1 | TRBV4-1 | NA | 16 | NA | CASSQGPSNSYNEQFF | TGCGCCAGCAGCCAAGGGCCTAGCAATTCCTACAATGAGCAGTTCTTC
TRBJ1-4 | TRBV5-5 | few | 18 | NA | CASSLQPRGGTTNEKLFF | TGTGCCAGCAGCCTACAGCCTAGGGGAGGCACCACTAATGAAAAACTGTTTTTT
TRBJ2-7 | TRBV2 | few | 12 | NA | CASSLLYGEQYF | TGTGCCAGCAGCCTGCTATACGGCGAGCAGTACTTC
TRBJ2-1 | TRBV2 | once | 16 | TRBD2 | CASSEVGTSFDNEQFF | TGTGCCAGCAGTGAAGTCGGGACTAGCTTCGACAATGAGCAGTTCTTC
TRBJ2-7 | TRBV7-3 | NA | 13 | NA | CASSLGVGGEQYF | TGTGCCAGCAGCCTAGGGGTGGGTGGCGAGCAGTACTTC
TRBJ2-2 | TRBV27 | NA | 15 | TRBD1 | CASIPQGAQGGELFF | TGTGCCAGCATTCCCCAGGGGGCGCAAGGCGGGGAGCTGTTTTTT
TRBJ1-1 | TRBV19 | few | 13 | TRBD1 | CASAPQGATEAFF | TGTGCCAGTGCCCCCCAGGGGGCCACTGAAGCTTTCTTT
TRBJ2-2 | TRBV24-1 | NA | 14 | NA | CASKGRSNTGELFF | TGTGCCAGCAAGGGGAGGTCGAACACCGGGGAGCTGTTTTTT
TRBJ1-5 | TRBV29-1 | NA | 13 | NA | CSVRENSNQPQHF | TGCAGCGTGAGGGAGAATAGCAATCAGCCCCAGCATTTT
TRBJ1-2 | TRBV19 | NA | 16 | TRBD1 | CASSTGTGGAGYGYTF | TGTGCCAGTAGTACCGGGACAGGGGGCGCGGGGTATGGCTACACCTTC
TRBJ1-4 | TRBV7-2 | NA | 15 | NA | CASSFRREVGEKLFF | TGTGCCAGCAGCTTCCGCAGGGAAGTCGGTGAAAAACTGTTTTTT
TRBJ2-4 | TRBV19 | NA | 14 | TRBD2 | CASGQSGILDIQYF | TGTGCCAGTGGCCAGAGCGGGATTTTGGACATTCAGTACTTC
TRBJ2-7 | TRBV20-1 | few | 11 | NA | CSVSSPDEQYF | TGCAGTGTATCCAGTCCCGACGAGCAGTACTTC
TRBJ2-5 | TRBV24-1 | NA | 15 | TRBD1 | CATSDHGTVQETQYF | TGTGCCACCAGTGATCACGGGACAGTTCAAGAGACCCAGTACTTC